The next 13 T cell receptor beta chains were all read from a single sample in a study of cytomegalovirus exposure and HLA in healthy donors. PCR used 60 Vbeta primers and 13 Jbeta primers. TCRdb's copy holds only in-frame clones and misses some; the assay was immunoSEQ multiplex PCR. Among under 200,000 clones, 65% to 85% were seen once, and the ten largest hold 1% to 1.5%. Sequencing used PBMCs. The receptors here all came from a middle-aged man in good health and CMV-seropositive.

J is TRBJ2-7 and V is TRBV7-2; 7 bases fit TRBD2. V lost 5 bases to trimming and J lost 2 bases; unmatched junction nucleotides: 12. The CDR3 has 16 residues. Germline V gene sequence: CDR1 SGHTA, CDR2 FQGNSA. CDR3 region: CASSRGPAGVTYEQYF. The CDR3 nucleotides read TGTGCCAGCAGCCGGGGCCCGGCGGGGGTAACCTACGAGCAGTACTTC.

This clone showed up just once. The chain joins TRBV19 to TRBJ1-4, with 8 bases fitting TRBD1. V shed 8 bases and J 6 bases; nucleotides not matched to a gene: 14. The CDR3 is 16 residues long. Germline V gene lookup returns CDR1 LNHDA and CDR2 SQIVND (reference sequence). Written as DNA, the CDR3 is TGTGCCAGTCGACCCGTTCGGACAGGGTGGGATGAAAAACTGTTTTTT. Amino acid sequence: CASRPVRTGWDEKLFF.

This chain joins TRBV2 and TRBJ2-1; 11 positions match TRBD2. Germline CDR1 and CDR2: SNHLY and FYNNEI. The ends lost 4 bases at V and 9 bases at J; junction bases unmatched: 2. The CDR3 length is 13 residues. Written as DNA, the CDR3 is TGTGCCAGCAGTGTGGGACTAGCGGCTGAGCAGTTCTTC. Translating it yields CASSVGLAAEQFF.

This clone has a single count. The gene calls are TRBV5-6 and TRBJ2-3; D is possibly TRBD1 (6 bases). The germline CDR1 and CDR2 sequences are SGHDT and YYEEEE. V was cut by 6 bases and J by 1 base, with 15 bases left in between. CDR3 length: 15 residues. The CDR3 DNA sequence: TGTGCCAGCATCCTCCTCGGACAGCGCACAGATACGCAGTATTTT. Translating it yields CASILLGQRTDTQYF.

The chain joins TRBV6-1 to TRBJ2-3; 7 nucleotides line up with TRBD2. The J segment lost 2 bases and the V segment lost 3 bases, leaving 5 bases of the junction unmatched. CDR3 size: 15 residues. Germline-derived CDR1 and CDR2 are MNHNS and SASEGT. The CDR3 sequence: CASSDRAGPTDTQYF. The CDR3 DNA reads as TGTGCCAGCAGTGACAGAGCGGGACCCACAGATACGCAGTATTTT.

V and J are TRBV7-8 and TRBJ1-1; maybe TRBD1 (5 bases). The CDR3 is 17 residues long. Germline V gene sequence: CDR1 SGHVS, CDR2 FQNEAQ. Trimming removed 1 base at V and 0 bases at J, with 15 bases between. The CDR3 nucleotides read TGTGCCAGCAGCTTAGTCTTAATTCAGGGAATGAACACTGAAGCTTTCTTT. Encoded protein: CASSLVLIQGMNTEAFF.

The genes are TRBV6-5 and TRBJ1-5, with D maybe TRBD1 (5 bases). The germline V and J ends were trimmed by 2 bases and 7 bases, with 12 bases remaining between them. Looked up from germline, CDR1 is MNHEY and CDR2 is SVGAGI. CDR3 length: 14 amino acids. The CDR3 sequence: CASSYQQGGQPQHF. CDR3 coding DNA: TGTGCCAGCAGTTACCAGCAGGGAGGGCAGCCCCAGCATTTT.

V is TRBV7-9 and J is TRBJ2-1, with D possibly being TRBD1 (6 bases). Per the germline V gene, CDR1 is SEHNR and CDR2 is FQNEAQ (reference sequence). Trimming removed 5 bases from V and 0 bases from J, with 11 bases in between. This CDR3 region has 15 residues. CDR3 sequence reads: CASSAQGRSYNEQFF. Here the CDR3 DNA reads TGTGCCAGCAGCGCACAGGGCCGCTCCTACAATGAGCAGTTCTTC.

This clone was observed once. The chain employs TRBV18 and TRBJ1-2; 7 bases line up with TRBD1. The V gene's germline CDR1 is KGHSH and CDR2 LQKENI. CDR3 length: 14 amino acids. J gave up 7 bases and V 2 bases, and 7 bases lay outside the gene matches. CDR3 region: CASSPGPTGFGYTF. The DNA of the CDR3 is TGTGCCAGCTCACCAGGGCCGACAGGGTTTGGCTACACCTTC.

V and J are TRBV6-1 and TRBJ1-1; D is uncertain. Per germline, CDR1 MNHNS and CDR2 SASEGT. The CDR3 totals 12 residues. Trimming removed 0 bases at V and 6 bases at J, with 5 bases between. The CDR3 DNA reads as TGTGCCAGCAGTGAAGCGGAGGCTGAAGCTTTCTTT. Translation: CASSEAEAEAFF.

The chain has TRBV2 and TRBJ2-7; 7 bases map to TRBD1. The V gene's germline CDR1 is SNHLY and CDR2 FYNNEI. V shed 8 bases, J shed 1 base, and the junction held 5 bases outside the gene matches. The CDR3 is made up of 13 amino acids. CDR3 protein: CASGKDRSYEQYF. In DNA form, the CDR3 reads TGTGCCAGCGGGAAGGACAGGTCCTACGAGCAGTACTTC.

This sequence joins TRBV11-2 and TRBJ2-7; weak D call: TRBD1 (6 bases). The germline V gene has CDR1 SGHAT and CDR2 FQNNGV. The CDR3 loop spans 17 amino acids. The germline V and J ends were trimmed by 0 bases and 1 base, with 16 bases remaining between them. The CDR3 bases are TGTGCCAGCAGCTTAGAGAGGGGCAGGGGCGCGTCCTACGAGCAGTACTTC. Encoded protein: CASSLERGRGASYEQYF.

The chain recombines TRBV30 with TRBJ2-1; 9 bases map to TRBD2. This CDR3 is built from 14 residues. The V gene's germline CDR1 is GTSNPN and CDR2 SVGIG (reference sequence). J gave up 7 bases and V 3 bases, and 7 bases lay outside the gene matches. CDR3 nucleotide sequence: TGTGCCTGGAGGGGCGGGAGGGCCCAGAATGAGCAGTTCTTC. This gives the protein CAWRGGRAQNEQFF.